A selection of T cell receptor beta chains follows, all from one sample in a study of shared clonotypes between healthy human individuals. The data were produced by immunoSEQ multiplex PCR, yet TCRdb's version contains in-frame clones alone and is incomplete. The sample contains millions of clones, roughly 91% of which appear only once. Input material: naive CD8+ T cells from PBMCs. Every receptor here comes from a young man in good health. Some clones in this sample may be carry-over from other donors' samples. Both conserved end residues are part of each CDR3.

j_gene	v_gene	CDR3aa
TRBJ1-5	TRBV19	CASTTIFLVDQPQHF
TRBJ1-2	TRBV12-5	CASGFGRTNYGYTF
TRBJ1-4	TRBV5-4	CASSEGTGGAPTNEKLFF
TRBJ2-7	TRBV6-5	CASSWRTGTNEQYF
TRBJ2-1	TRBV27	CASSLELGGAGDEQFF
TRBJ2-1	TRBV6-5	CASSYSPEVSYNEQFF
TRBJ2-3	TRBV9	CASSPGASGTRTDTQYF
TRBJ2-1	TRBV5-4	CASSLTGPGPNEQFF
TRBJ2-7	TRBV27	CASSFGTPMKEQYF
TRBJ2-7	TRBV5-6	CASSPGTSIYEQYF
TRBJ1-5	TRBV28	CASHRGYLSNQPQHF
TRBJ2-5	TRBV11-2	CASSKINQGQRQETQYF
TRBJ2-3	TRBV4-3	CASGPRTSSTDTQYF
TRBJ2-2	TRBV9	CASSAPGTGSTGELFF
TRBJ2-3	TRBV7-9	CASSSLLGNTQYF
TRBJ2-7	TRBV6-1	CASSGQGRDEQYF
TRBJ2-1	TRBV9	CASSEANPGVGEQFF
TRBJ2-2	TRBV30	CAWHQGLWTGELFF
TRBJ2-7	TRBV7-9	CASSFGGDYEQYF
TRBJ2-7	TRBV27	CASSIRGYEQYF
TRBJ2-7	TRBV10-3	CAISDLAGGPLHEQYF
TRBJ1-4	TRBV25-1	CASSGFDEKLFF
TRBJ2-1	TRBV28	CASSPSGTWEDNEQFF
TRBJ2-7	TRBV28	CASSLSHRDGAYEQYF
TRBJ2-1	TRBV4-1	CASSQTDTGWNEQFF
TRBJ2-1	TRBV11-2	CASSVDNEQFF
TRBJ2-2	TRBV5-1	CASSHGTRLTGELFF
TRBJ2-1	TRBV11-2	CASSDPNAGDKEQFF
TRBJ2-7	TRBV5-1	CASPEVGSYEQYF
TRBJ2-1	TRBV18	CASSPPEGVEIEQFF
TRBJ1-4	TRBV27	CASSLYPGGEKLFF
TRBJ2-7	TRBV19	CASSSGVYEQYF
TRBJ2-3	TRBV27	CATRTGGITDTQYF
TRBJ1-2	TRBV4-3	CASSHAGHYGYTF
TRBJ2-4	TRBV5-6	CASSLAPGWGAKNIQYF
TRBJ2-7	TRBV11-2	CASSYNKGQPYEQYF
TRBJ2-1	TRBV9	CASSPRGLADNEQFF
TRBJ2-1	TRBV7-8	CASSLGLAGAGEPYNEQFF
TRBJ1-1	TRBV2	CASSERQGMSTEAFF
TRBJ2-2	TRBV9	CASEEGAGPTGELFF
TRBJ2-7	TRBV5-5	CASSKGQGASGYEQYF
TRBJ1-2	TRBV6-1	CASSERLGMEGHYGYTF
TRBJ2-1	TRBV11-2	CASSPGTGAEQFF
TRBJ2-6	TRBV7-9	CASSSTGDGANVLTF
TRBJ1-2	TRBV28	CASSLRGDGYTF
TRBJ2-4	TRBV10-1	CASSGGLAGEGVRNIQYF
TRBJ1-3	TRBV5-1	CASSLAPGQRNTIYF